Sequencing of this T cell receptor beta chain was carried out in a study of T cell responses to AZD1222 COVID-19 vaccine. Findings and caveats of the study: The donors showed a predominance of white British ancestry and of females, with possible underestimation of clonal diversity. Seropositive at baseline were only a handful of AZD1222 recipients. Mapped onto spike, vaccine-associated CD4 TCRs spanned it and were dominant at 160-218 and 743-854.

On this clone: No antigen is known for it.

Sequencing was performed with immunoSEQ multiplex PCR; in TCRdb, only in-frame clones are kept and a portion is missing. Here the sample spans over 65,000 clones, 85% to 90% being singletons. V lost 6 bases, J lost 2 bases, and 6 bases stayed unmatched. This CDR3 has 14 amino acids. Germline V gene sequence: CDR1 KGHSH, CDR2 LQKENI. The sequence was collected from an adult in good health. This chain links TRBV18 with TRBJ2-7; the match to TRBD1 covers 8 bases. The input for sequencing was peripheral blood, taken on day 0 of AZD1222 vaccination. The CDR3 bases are TGTGCCAGCTCTCTACTACAGGGGGCCTACGAGCAGTACTTC. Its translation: CASSLLQGAYEQYF.